The 27 T cell receptor beta chains in this list originate from one sample, sequenced in a study of CD8 T cells in ankylosing spondylitis. Study-wide points: Blood from ankylosing spondylitis patients appeared to carry a characteristic roughly 8-variant TCR beta motif.

TCRdb recomputed calls from the 5' RACE reads with MiXCR, one row per CDR3 protein. Here the sample spans 750,000 to 850,000 distinct CDR3 sequences, over 9.5% being singletons. No cognate antigen is known for these TCRs. Sequences were obtained from blood, either unsorted or a sorted T cell fraction (not recorded which). The receptors stem from a male donor with ankylosing spondylitis.

This clonotype was observed many times. The chain carries TRBV5-1 and TRBJ2-5, with 7 bases matching TRBD2. Trimming at V came to 3 bases and at J to 3 bases, leaving 5 bases not matched to a gene. CDR3 length equals 14 residues. From germline, CDR1 is SGHRS and CDR2 YFSETQ. The DNA of the CDR3 is TGCGCCAGCAGCTCATCTGGGGGGGAAGAGACCCAGTACTTC. This sequence encodes CASSSSGGEETQYF.

In the case of this clonotype: Sequence at one end of the junction differs from germline and may be a read error. The chain is built from TRBV5-1 and TRBJ2-3; D call uncertain. CDR3 length equals 12 residues. Germline loops: CDR1 SGHRS, CDR2 YFSETQ. This chain's CDR3 is CASRIGTDAQYF. The DNA of the CDR3 is TGCGCCAGTCGCATTGGTACAGATGCGCAGTATTTT.

This clonotype was counted between two and nine times. The chain links TRBV28 to TRBJ2-1, with 13 bases aligning to TRBD2. Losses at the gene ends were 9 bases for V and 4 bases for J; bases not matched to a gene: 6. The germline CDR1 and CDR2 sequences are MDHEN and SYDVKM. The CDR3 is made up of 15 amino acids. CDR3 DNA sequence: TGTGCCAGTTCCTGGACTAGCGGGGGTTACAATGAGCAGTTCTTC. It yields the protein CASSWTSGGYNEQFF.

V and J are TRBV20-1 and TRBJ2-5; 7 bases line up with TRBD2. This CDR3 spans 13 amino acids. The junction had 4 bases not matched to a gene; V was cut back by 5 bases and J by 1 base. The germline gives CDR1 DFQATT, CDR2 SNEGSKA (reference sequence). The CDR3 DNA follows: TGCAGTGCTGCCAGCGGGGCCCAAGAGACCCAGTACTTC. This encodes CSAASGAQETQYF.

This clonotype was recorded a few times. The rearrangement uses TRBV19 and TRBJ1-2; D is undetermined. Germline V gives CDR1 LNHDA, CDR2 SQIVND (reference sequence). The CDR3 consists of 12 residues. Deletions cut 3 bases from V and 5 bases from J, with 7 bases between. The CDR3: CASSIREYGYTF. CDR3 nucleotide sequence: TGTGCCAGTAGTATCCGAGAGTATGGCTACACCTTC.

V usage is TRBV20-1 and J usage is TRBJ1-2; TRBD1 aligns across 11 bases. This CDR3 has 13 amino acids. CDR1 and CDR2 (germline): DFQATT, SNEGSKA (reference sequence). V lost 4 bases to trimming and J lost 5 bases; unmatched junction nucleotides: 3. The DNA for the CDR3 is TGCAGTGCTATCCGGGACAGGGGGTATGGCTACACCTTC. This translates into CSAIRDRGYGYTF.

The V and J genes are TRBV4-3 and TRBJ2-3, with 8 bases aligning to TRBD2. After removal of 6 bases from V and 4 bases from J, the junction contained 12 bases not matched to a gene. This CDR3 contains 16 residues. The germline V gene has CDR1 LGHNA and CDR2 YSLEER. The CDR3 loop reads CASSPPGRGAADTQYF. For the CDR3, the DNA is TGCGCCAGCAGTCCACCTGGGCGGGGGGCTGCAGATACGCAGTATTTT.

This clonotype occurred many times. The chain links TRBV11-2 to TRBJ2-2, with a tentative D call TRBD1 (5 bases). Germline V lookup: CDR1 SGHAT, CDR2 FQNNGV. V was shortened by 5 bases and J by 7 bases, with 11 bases between the two germline ends. The length of the CDR3 is 13 residues. CDR3 protein: CASSPGLGGELFF. CDR3 DNA sequence: TGTGCCAGCAGCCCAGGGCTTGGCGGGGAGCTGTTTTTT.

This chain connects TRBV7-2 to TRBJ2-5; no clear D. Germline lookup yields CDR1 SGHTA and CDR2 FQGNSA. V was cut by 8 bases and J by 3 bases, with 22 bases left in between. This CDR3 is 16 amino acids long. The chain's CDR3 is CASVPRRASTKETQYF. The DNA for the CDR3 is TGTGCCAGCGTGCCACGGCGAGCCAGTACAAAAGAGACCCAGTACTTC.

The chain employs TRBV21-1 and TRBJ2-7. TRBV21-1 is tagged as a pseudogene. This CDR3 has 11 residues. The CDR3 DNA is TGTGCCAGCAGCAAAGTAAGCGAGCAGTACTTC. It specifies CASSKVSEQYF.

The rearrangement links TRBV5-1 to TRBJ2-1; the match to TRBD1 covers 7 bases. The CDR3 loop spans 14 amino acids. Germline loops: CDR1 SGHRS, CDR2 YFSETQ. V lost 4 bases, J lost 2 bases, and 3 bases stayed unmatched. CDR3 DNA sequence: TGCGCCAGCAGCACCGGGACAGCCTACAATGAGCAGTTCTTC. Amino acid sequence: CASSTGTAYNEQFF.

The chain links TRBV7-9 to TRBJ1-2; TRBD1 agrees at 7 bases. The CDR3 extends over 13 amino acids. The V segment lost 7 bases and the J segment 8 bases; nucleotides outside the gene matches: 10. Germline-derived CDR1 and CDR2 are SEHNR and FQNEAQ (reference sequence). CDR3 coding DNA: TGTGCCAGCAACGATAACAGGGGAAGCGGCTACACCTTC. It translates to CASNDNRGSGYTF.

This clonotype was counted a few times. This chain connects TRBV9 to TRBJ2-3; D unresolved. This CDR3 is built from 17 residues. Trimming shortened V by 3 bases and J by 1 base, and 18 bases separated the two germline ends. The germline V gene encodes CDR1 SGDLS and CDR2 YYNGEE. Here the CDR3 DNA reads TGTGCCAGCAGCGCCCCCACGGGCCGAGGTGGCACAGATACGCAGTATTTT. This translates into CASSAPTGRGGTDTQYF.

This clonotype was seen a handful of times. This sequence joins TRBV4-2 and TRBJ2-5; TRBD2 matches 11 bases. V lost 1 base, J lost 5 bases, and 6 bases stayed unmatched. Germline V CDR1 and CDR2: LGHNA, YNFKEQ. This CDR3 contains 16 residues. For the CDR3, the DNA is TGTGCCAGCAGCCAAGCGGGACTAGCGGTAGGGGAGACCCAGTACTTC. The encoded protein is CASSQAGLAVGETQYF.

The chain combines TRBV6-5 with TRBJ1-1; a possible D gene is TRBD1 (6 bases). Deletions cut 0 bases from V and 7 bases from J, with 21 bases between. The germline gives CDR1 MNHEY, CDR2 SVGAGI. The CDR3 extends over 17 amino acids. In DNA, the CDR3 is TGTGCCAGCAGTTACTCGTTTAAGTTTGGAACAGGGTTTGAAGCTTTCTTT. Amino acids: CASSYSFKFGTGFEAFF.

This clonotype was seen repeatedly, ten times or more. The CDR3 coding sequence is TGCAGTGCTCCGACAGGTACTACCTACGAGCAGTACTTC. The encoded protein is CSAPTGTTYEQYF. This chain joins TRBV20-1 and TRBJ2-7, with a weak D call TRBD1 (6 bases). From germline, CDR1 is DFQATT and CDR2 SNEGSKA (reference sequence). The CDR3 loop spans 13 amino acids. V was cut by 5 bases and J by 2 bases, with 13 bases left in between.

There are a few counts of this clonotype. The chain recombines TRBV9 with TRBJ2-1, with a weak D call TRBD2 (6 bases). Germline CDR1 reads SGDLS; CDR2 reads YYNGEE. V gave up 2 bases and J gave up 9 bases, with 18 bases separating them. The CDR3 has 15 amino acids. DNA for the CDR3: TGTGCCAGCAGCGTCATTGGCCGTCCCGGGGGTGAGCAGTTCTTC. Its protein is CASSVIGRPGGEQFF.

This clonotype was seen many times. CDR3 region: CASSLIETQYF. The CDR3 coding sequence is TGTGCCAGCAGTTTGATAGAGACCCAGTACTTC. The V gene is TRBV7-2, the J gene TRBJ2-5; D is unresolved. This CDR3 region has 11 residues. V shed 6 bases and J shed 4 bases, with 6 bases lying between them. The germline V gene has CDR1 SGHTA and CDR2 FQGNSA.

This clonotype was observed a few times. The rearrangement links TRBV20-1 to TRBJ2-7, with D perhaps matching TRBD1 or TRBD2 (5 bases each). The CDR3 is made up of 13 amino acids. Per germline, CDR1 DFQATT and CDR2 SNEGSKA (reference sequence). Between the trimmed V and J ends, which lost 1 base and 5 bases, there was a span of 12 bases. The CDR3 sequence: CSARAGPRDEQYF. Here the CDR3 DNA reads TGCAGTGCTAGAGCGGGGCCCAGGGACGAGCAGTACTTC.

The CDR3: CASSGAGIRGTDTQYF. In nucleotides, the CDR3 is TGTGCCAGCAGCGGGGCAGGGATTCGGGGCACAGATACGCAGTATTTT. The chain has TRBV7-8 and TRBJ2-3, with a tentative D call TRBD1 (5 bases). CDR3 size: 16 residues. The V gene's germline CDR1 is SGHVS and CDR2 FQNEAQ. Trimming left V 5 bases short and J 1 base short, with 16 bases between.

In this sample, this clonotype turned up many times. The chain's CDR3 is CASSLGQGDYNEQFF. CDR3 DNA sequence: TGTGCCAGCAGTTTAGGGCAGGGCGACTACAATGAGCAGTTCTTC. The chain recombines TRBV12-3 or TRBV12-4 with TRBJ2-1, with TRBD1 as a possible D gene (5 bases). The CDR3 spans 15 residues. Trimming took off 1 base at V and 3 bases at J, with 10 bases between the two ends.

This rearrangement joins TRBV4-2 to TRBJ1-1; the D is unclear. Trimming removed 0 bases from V and 0 bases from J, with 8 bases in between. Germline CDR1 is LGHNA and CDR2 is YNFKEQ. This CDR3 is built from 15 residues. The chain's CDR3 is CASSQETVMNTEAFF. The CDR3 DNA reads as TGTGCCAGCAGCCAAGAAACAGTCATGAACACTGAAGCTTTCTTT.

Many counts were recorded for this clonotype. V and J are TRBV24-1 and TRBJ1-1; D is undetermined. Germline V gene lookup returns CDR1 KGHDR and CDR2 SFDVKD. The CDR3 loop spans 13 amino acids. Trimming left V 4 bases short and J 2 bases short, with 7 bases between. CDR3 sequence (DNA): TGTGCCACCAGTGAGTCTACTAACACTGAAGCTTTCTTT. It codes for CATSESTNTEAFF.

This chain connects TRBV5-1 to TRBJ2-7; 8 bases line up with TRBD1. The length of the CDR3 is 14 residues. The V segment lost 2 bases and the J segment 4 bases; nucleotides outside the gene matches: 5. Germline loops: CDR1 SGHRS, CDR2 YFSETQ. The CDR3 nucleotides are TGCGCCAGCAGCTTTGGACAGGGAAAGTACGAGCAGTACTTC. Amino acids: CASSFGQGKYEQYF.

This chain links TRBV7-2 with TRBJ2-1; 10 bases line up with TRBD2. J was trimmed by 3 bases and V by 5 bases; bases with no gene match: 4. CDR3 size: 15 residues. Per germline, CDR1 SGHTA and CDR2 FQGNSA. CDR3 amino acids: CASSALAGVYNEQFF. Here the CDR3 DNA reads TGTGCCAGCAGCGCGCTAGCGGGAGTCTACAATGAGCAGTTCTTC.

The chain recombines TRBV3-1 with TRBJ2-7; 8 positions agree with TRBD1. The CDR3 is 17 residues long. Looked up from germline, CDR1 is LGHDT and CDR2 is YNNKEL (reference sequence). V trimming: 1 base; J trimming: 2 bases; junction bases outside the gene matches: 10. CDR3 residues: CASSQGPGQGVTYEQYF. CDR3 DNA: TGTGCCAGCAGCCAAGGACCTGGACAGGGCGTGACCTACGAGCAGTACTTC.

J is TRBJ1-2 and V is TRBV29-1, with 7 bases fitting TRBD1. The germline V gene encodes CDR1 SQVTM and CDR2 ANQGSEA. Trimming at V came to 6 bases and at J to 5 bases, leaving 6 bases not matched to a gene. The CDR3 spans 12 residues. The CDR3 region has the DNA TGCAGCGTCCTAACAGGGGCTTATGGCTACACCTTC. This encodes CSVLTGAYGYTF.